The 3 T cell receptor beta chains below all came from one sample that was sequenced in a study of post-analysis software for immune sequencing data. Study results and caveats: Relative to controls, patients had several TRBV segments at higher frequency, with TRBV5-6, TRBV5-1 and TRBV20-1 among these.

No antigens are known for them. Incorporated into the TCR beta cDNA libraries were unique molecular identifiers, which served to reduce PCR and sequencing biases. TCRdb fed the PCR reads into MiXCR, producing one record per CDR3 protein. The sample holds about 820,000 distinct CDR3 sequences; about 53% are singletons and the top ten take approximately 4.4%. Sample: blood. The receptors come from a girl between 5 and 17 years old with multiple sclerosis.

V is TRBV27 and J is TRBJ2-1; 7 nucleotides match TRBD1. The CDR3 is 21 amino acids. J lost 0 bases, V lost 4 bases, and 21 bases had no gene match. Per the germline V gene, CDR1 is MNHEY and CDR2 is SMNVEV (reference sequence). The CDR3 region has the DNA TGTGCCAGCAGTTCCGCAGCGACAGGGTATAGTTTCCCAAGCTCCTACAATGAGCAGTTCTTC. It yields the protein CASSSAATGYSFPSSYNEQFF.

This clonotype has only a few counts. The chain carries TRBV20-1 and TRBJ2-1, with TRBD2 as a possible D gene (6 bases). Per the germline V gene, CDR1 is DFQATT and CDR2 is SNEGSKA (reference sequence). CDR3 size: 15 residues. Trimming cost V 2 bases and J 1 base, with 12 bases left between them. CDR3 protein: CSARKIGSSYNEQFF. As DNA, the CDR3 is TGCAGTGCTAGAAAGATCGGGAGTTCCTACAATGAGCAGTTCTTC.

The chain employs TRBV5-5 and TRBJ2-7; tentatively, D is TRBD1 or TRBD2 (5 bases each). CDR3 length: 15 residues. Germline CDR1 is SGHKS and CDR2 is YYEKEE (reference sequence). V lost 2 bases, J lost 6 bases, and 18 bases lay in between. This CDR3 reads CASSFPGTVNCEQYF. CDR3 DNA sequence: TGTGCCAGCAGCTTTCCCGGGACGGTTAACTGCGAGCAGTACTTC.